This entry describes one T cell receptor (beta chain). Followed longitudinally, the Seattle patients had been enrolled during active infection. The data belong to a study of blood T cell repertoires in COVID-19. Some clones are missing from TCRdb's copy, which holds only in-frame ones; the method was immunoSEQ multiplex PCR. The sample lists 85,000 to 95,000 clones, 75% to 90% seen once, with about 4.8% in the top ten. V trimming: 3 bases; J trimming: 7 bases; junction bases outside the gene matches: 1. There are 13 residues in the CDR3. From germline, CDR1 is MNHEY and CDR2 SMNVEV (reference sequence).

This chain links TRBV27 with TRBJ1-4, with 8 bases that match TRBD1. The sequence was collected from a man between 60 and 70 years old with COVID-19, enrolled during active disease. Material: peripheral blood. CDR3 sequence (DNA): TGTGCCAGCAGTTTCGACAGGGGTGAAAAACTGTTTTTT. This translates into CASSFDRGEKLFF.